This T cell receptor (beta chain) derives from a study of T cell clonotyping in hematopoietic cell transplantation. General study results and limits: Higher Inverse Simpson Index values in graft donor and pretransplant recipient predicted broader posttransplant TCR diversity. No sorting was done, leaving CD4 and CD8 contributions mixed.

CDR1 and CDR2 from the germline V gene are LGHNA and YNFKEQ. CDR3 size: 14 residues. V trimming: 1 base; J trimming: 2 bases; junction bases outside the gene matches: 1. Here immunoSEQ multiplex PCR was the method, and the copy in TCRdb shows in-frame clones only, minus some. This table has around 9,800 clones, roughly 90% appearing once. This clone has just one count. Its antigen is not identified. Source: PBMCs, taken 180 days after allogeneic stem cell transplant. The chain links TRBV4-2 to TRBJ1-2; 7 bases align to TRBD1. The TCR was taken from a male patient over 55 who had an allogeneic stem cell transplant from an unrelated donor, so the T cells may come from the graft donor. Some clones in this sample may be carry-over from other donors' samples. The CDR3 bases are TGTGCCAGCAGCCAAGGGGGACAGAACTATGGCTACACCTTC. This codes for CASSQGGQNYGYTF.